Shown below are 10 T cell receptor beta chains from a single sample sequenced in a study of T-cell reconstitution after alpha-beta-depleted transplantation in children. Library preparation (for TCRbeta) was performed with unique molecular identifiers. TCRdb reanalysed the PCR reads using MiXCR and keeps one entry per CDR3 protein. The table includes over 100,000 distinct CDR3 sequences, approximately 10% detected once. Sequenced material: PBMCs, taken before TCRalphabeta/CD19-depleted stem cell transplant. The receptors come from a boy aged 2-9 years with acute lymphoblastic leukemia, due to receive a stem cell transplant.

The chain carries TRBV7-2 and TRBJ2-1; D unresolved. Trimming removed 5 bases from V and 9 bases from J, with 17 bases in between. Germline CDR1 and CDR2: SGHTA and FQGNSA. This CDR3 contains 14 residues. The CDR3 protein is CASSRDAVVAEQFF. CDR3 DNA sequence: TGTGCCAGCAGCCGAGACGCAGTAGTAGCTGAGCAGTTCTTC.

This clonotype was seen at least ten times. The chain employs TRBV5-1 and TRBJ2-5; 8 bases are shared with TRBD1. Losses at the gene ends were 0 bases for V and 5 bases for J; bases not matched to a gene: 6. Germline V gene data show CDR1 as SGHRS and CDR2 as YFSETQ. The CDR3 is 15 residues long. The CDR3 loop is CASSLGTGGRETQYF. The CDR3 DNA is TGCGCCAGCAGCTTGGGCACAGGGGGACGGGAGACCCAGTACTTC. The variable domain in full, with the rest retrieved from reference TRBV5-1 and TRBJ2-5, is KAGVTQTPRYLIKTRGQQVTLSCSPISGHRSVSWYQQTPGQGLQFLFEYFSETQRNKGNFPGRFSGRQFSNSRSEMNVSTLELGDSALYLCASSLGTGGRETQYFGPGTRLLVL.

A remark on this clonotype: A much larger clone differs by one base, so this may be a read error. This rearrangement joins TRBV6-1 to TRBJ2-2; TRBD1 might be the D (6 bases). Germline V CDR1 and CDR2: MNHNS, SASEGT. The CDR3 is 15 amino acids. CDR3 protein: CACSRRDINTGELFF. The CDR3 coding sequence is TGTGCCTGCAGTCGCCGGGACATAAACACCGGGGAGCTGTTTTTT.

This clonotype was seen a few times. The chain carries TRBV5-8 and TRBJ1-4, with a weak D call TRBD1 (5 bases). V was pared by 2 bases and J by 3 bases, with 8 bases between. Germline CDR1 reads SGHTS; CDR2 reads YDEGEE. The CDR3 has 14 residues. CDR3 in DNA: TGTGCCAGCAGCTTCGACAGCGCTAATGAAAAACTGTTTTTT. It is translated as CASSFDSANEKLFF.

This chain links TRBV6-1 with TRBJ2-1, with 7 bases fitting TRBD1. Losses at the gene ends were 6 bases for V and 4 bases for J; bases not matched to a gene: 9. This CDR3 is built from 15 residues. Germline CDR1 MNHNS, CDR2 SASEGT. CDR3 sequence: CASRNPGQRYNEQFF. CDR3 sequence (DNA): TGTGCCAGCAGAAACCCGGGACAGAGATACAATGAGCAGTTCTTC.

This chain connects TRBV5-1 to TRBJ2-7; 8 bases line up with TRBD2. The CDR3 spans 16 residues. The trim removed 3 bases at V and 2 bases at J, leaving 10 bases unmatched. Per the germline V gene, CDR1 is SGHRS and CDR2 is YFSETQ. In nucleotides, the CDR3 is TGCGCCAGCAGCTCTCGCTCTAGCGGGCCCGCCTACGAGCAGTACTTC. It yields the protein CASSSRSSGPAYEQYF.

This clonotype has just a few counts. The chain has TRBV11-2 and TRBJ2-4, with 9 positions matching TRBD1. This CDR3 has 18 residues. Germline-derived CDR1 and CDR2 are SGHAT and FQNNGV. V shed 3 bases and J 2 bases; nucleotides not matched to a gene: 11. CDR3 bases: TGTGCCAGCAGCTTCCCGACGCGACAGGGGGTACCCAAAAACATTCAGTACTTC. This translates into CASSFPTRQGVPKNIQYF.

The table lists this clonotype with a few counts. The chain couples TRBV18 to TRBJ2-2, with 7 bases fitting TRBD1. This CDR3 region has 15 residues. V was clipped by 4 bases and J by 0 bases; unmatched bases: 2. In germline, CDR1 is KGHSH, CDR2 LQKENI. CDR3 residues: CASSHRGANTGELFF. Here the CDR3 DNA reads TGTGCCAGCTCACACAGGGGCGCGAACACCGGGGAGCTGTTTTTT.

This clonotype turned up a few times. The chain links TRBV12-3 or TRBV12-4 to TRBJ1-5; D is unclear. The CDR3 contains 12 residues. V was pared by 2 bases and J by 3 bases, with 2 bases between. CDR3 bases: TGTGCCAGCAGTTTATTCAATCAGCCCCAGCATTTT. Protein: CASSLFNQPQHF.

This clonotype was seen only a few times. V usage is TRBV5-1 and J usage is TRBJ2-5; unclear D gene. Germline loops: CDR1 SGHRS, CDR2 YFSETQ. V was shortened by 7 bases and J by 5 bases, with 12 bases between the two germline ends. The CDR3 consists of 12 residues. CDR3 nucleotides: TGCGCCAGCGGAAGGGCGCAGGAGACCCAGTACTTC. Translating it yields CASGRAQETQYF.